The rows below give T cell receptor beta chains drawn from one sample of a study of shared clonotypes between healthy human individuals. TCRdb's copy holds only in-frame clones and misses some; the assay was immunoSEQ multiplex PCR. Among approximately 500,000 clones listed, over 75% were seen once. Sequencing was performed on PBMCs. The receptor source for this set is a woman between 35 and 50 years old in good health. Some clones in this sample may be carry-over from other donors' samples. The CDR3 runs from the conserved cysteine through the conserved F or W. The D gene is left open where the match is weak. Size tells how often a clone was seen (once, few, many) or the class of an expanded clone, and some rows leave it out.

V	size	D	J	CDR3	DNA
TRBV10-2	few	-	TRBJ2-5	CASKGGGSQETQYF	TGCGCCAGCAAGGGTGGCGGATCCCAAGAGACCCAGTACTTC
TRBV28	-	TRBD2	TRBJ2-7	CASRPSGINSYEQYF	TGTGCCAGCAGACCAAGCGGGATAAACTCCTACGAGCAGTACTTC
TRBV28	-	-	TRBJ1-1	CASDSKLATNGRANTEAFF	TGTGCCAGCGATTCCAAACTGGCGACCAACGGACGGGCGAACACTGAAGCTTTCTTT
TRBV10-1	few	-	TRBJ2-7	CASSESEDSGYEQYF	TGCGCCAGCAGTGAGTCGGAGGACAGCGGATACGAGCAGTACTTC
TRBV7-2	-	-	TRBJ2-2	CASSLVPLLAASNTGELFF	TGTGCCAGCAGCTTAGTTCCCCTGCTAGCAGCCTCGAACACCGGGGAGCTGTTTTTT
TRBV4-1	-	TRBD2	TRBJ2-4	CASSLPTSGRPLAKNIQYF	TGCGCCAGCAGCCTACCGACTAGCGGGAGGCCTCTAGCCAAAAACATTCAGTACTTC
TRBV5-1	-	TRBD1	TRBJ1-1	CASSPRGLVNTEAFF	TGCGCCAGCAGCCCCAGGGGGCTGGTGAACACTGAAGCTTTCTTT
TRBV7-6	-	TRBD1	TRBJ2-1	CASSLQGAGEQFF	TGTGCCAGCAGCTTACAGGGGGCCGGTGAGCAGTTCTTC
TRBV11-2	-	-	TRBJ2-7	CASSLRSYEQYF	TGTGCCAGCAGCTTACGCTCCTACGAGCAGTACTTC
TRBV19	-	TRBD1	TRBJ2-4	CASSLSEGTGNVKGKWAKNIQYF	TGTGCCAGTAGTCTCTCCGAAGGGACAGGGAACGTAAAGGGCAAGTGGGCCAAAAACATTCAGTACTTC
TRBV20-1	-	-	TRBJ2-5	CSARKETQYF	TGCAGTGCTAGAAAAGAGACCCAGTACTTC
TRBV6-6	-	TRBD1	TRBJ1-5	CASSSTGGSQPQHF	TGTGCCAGCAGTTCCACAGGGGGCTCTCAGCCCCAGCATTTT
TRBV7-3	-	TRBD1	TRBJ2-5	CASSIDQGAQYF	TGTGCCAGCAGCATCGACCAGGGGGCCCAGTACTTC
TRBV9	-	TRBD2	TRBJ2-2	CASSPPSGRRLGELFF	TGTGCCAGCAGCCCTCCCAGCGGGAGGAGACTCGGGGAGCTGTTTTTT
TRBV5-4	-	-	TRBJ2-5	CASSLERQETQYF	TGTGCCAGCAGCTTGGAGCGGCAAGAGACCCAGTACTTC
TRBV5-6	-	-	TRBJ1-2	CASSLEHLSPYGYTF	TGTGCCAGCAGCTTGGAACATTTGTCTCCCTATGGCTACACCTTC
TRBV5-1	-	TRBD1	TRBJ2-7	CASSLVGQGAYYEQYF	TGCGCCAGCAGCTTGGTGGGACAGGGGGCCTACTACGAGCAGTACTTC
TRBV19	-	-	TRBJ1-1	CASSMRRTLMNTEAFF	TGTGCCAGTAGTATGCGTCGGACTTTAATGAACACTGAAGCTTTCTTT
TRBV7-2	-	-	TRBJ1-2	CASSSIRGQHGYTF	TGTGCCAGCAGCTCCATCCGCGGACAGCATGGCTACACCTTC
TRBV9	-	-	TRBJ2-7	CASSDALSREQYF	TGTGCCAGCAGCGACGCGCTCTCTAGGGAGCAGTACTTC